A selection of T cell receptor beta chains follows, all from one sample in a study of cytomegalovirus exposure and HLA in healthy donors. The table came from immunoSEQ multiplex PCR; TCRdb's copy has only in-frame clones and leaves some out. The repertoire has under 80,000 clones, around 94% of them found once; the top ten carry approximately 3.5%. The sequenced sample was PBMCs. The receptors were sampled from a woman aged 18-29 years in good health and CMV-seropositive. Each CDR3 is given with its conserved first and last residue. D genes are given only for firm matches. Not every row has a clone size; where given, it reads once, few, many or a size class.

d_gene	abundance	v_gene	j_gene	CDR3aa	CDR3nt
-	-	TRBV5-6	TRBJ2-7	CASTTGASSYEQYF	TGTGCCAGCACCACTGGGGCCAGCTCCTACGAGCAGTACTTC
TRBD2	-	TRBV29-1	TRBJ2-5	CSVETSGRLFETQYF	TGCAGCGTTGAAACTAGCGGGAGACTCTTTGAGACCCAGTACTTC
TRBD2	many	TRBV28	TRBJ2-3	CASSHSWGGDTDTQYF	TGTGCCAGCAGTCACTCCTGGGGGGGGGACACAGATACGCAGTATTTT
-	-	TRBV27	TRBJ2-3	CASSLSRNTDTQYF	TGTGCCAGCAGTTTAAGCAGGAACACAGATACGCAGTATTTT
-	-	TRBV9	TRBJ2-3	CASSVSGTDTQYF	TGTGCCAGCAGCGTCAGCGGCACAGATACGCAGTATTTT
TRBD1	-	TRBV4-3	TRBJ2-7	CASSRRDSFNEQYF	TGCGCCAGCAGCCGCCGGGACAGCTTTAACGAGCAGTACTTC
TRBD2	-	TRBV4-2	TRBJ2-1	CASSQGLAGERFF	TGTGCCAGCAGCCAGGGACTAGCGGGAGAAAGGTTCTTC
-	-	TRBV6-6	TRBJ1-1	CASSYSIDGSTEAFF	TGTGCCAGCAGTTACTCGATCGACGGGAGCACTGAAGCTTTCTTT
-	-	TRBV28	TRBJ2-7	CASTVSWGDEQYF	TGTGCCAGCACTGTCTCGTGGGGAGACGAGCAGTACTTC
-	-	TRBV19	TRBJ2-6	CASSIVTGTFGANVLTF	TGTGCCAGTAGTATTGTAACAGGGACCTTTGGGGCCAACGTCCTGACTTTC
TRBD1	-	TRBV4-1	TRBJ1-1	CASSHTGGTEAFF	TGCGCCAGCAGCCACACAGGGGGCACTGAAGCTTTCTTT
TRBD1	-	TRBV5-6	TRBJ1-1	CASSWLGQGSSEAFF	TGTGCCAGCAGTTGGCTCGGACAGGGTTCATCTGAAGCTTTCTTT
-	-	TRBV29-1	TRBJ2-7	CSAETDTYEQYF	TGCAGCGCCGAGACAGATACCTACGAGCAGTACTTC
TRBD2	-	TRBV28	TRBJ2-1	CASKPPGLASHNEQFF	TGTGCCAGCAAACCGCCGGGACTAGCGTCACACAATGAGCAGTTCTTC
-	-	TRBV2	TRBJ1-5	CASSEVQGRGNQPQHF	TGTGCCAGCAGTGAAGTTCAGGGAAGGGGCAATCAGCCCCAGCATTTT
TRBD1	-	TRBV28	TRBJ1-3	CASSFSGGFLGNTIYF	TGTGCCAGCAGTTTTTCAGGGGGGTTCCTTGGAAACACCATATATTTT
TRBD1	-	TRBV7-9	TRBJ2-2	CASSHRTGGDTGELFF	TGTGCCAGCAGCCACAGGACAGGGGGCGACACCGGGGAGCTGTTTTTT
TRBD1	-	TRBV28	TRBJ2-1	CASSVGGQGGNEQFF	TGTGCCAGCAGTGTTGGTGGACAGGGCGGGAATGAGCAGTTCTTC
-	-	TRBV7-2	TRBJ2-7	CASSLVGGDEQYF	TGTGCCAGCAGCTTAGTGGGGGGAGACGAGCAGTACTTC
TRBD1	-	TRBV28	TRBJ1-1	CASSVGGQGVMNTEAFF	TGTGCCAGCAGTGTAGGAGGACAGGGGGTCATGAACACTGAAGCTTTCTTT
TRBD2	-	TRBV7-9	TRBJ2-7	CASSRLAIRYEQYF	TGTGCCAGCAGCCGACTAGCTATTCGTTACGAGCAGTACTTC
TRBD1	-	TRBV7-9	TRBJ2-5	CASSWDRARETQYF	TGTGCCAGCAGTTGGGACAGGGCGAGGGAGACCCAGTACTTC
-	-	TRBV18	TRBJ2-7	CASSLSDSPRGEQYF	TGTGCCAGCTCACTCTCGGACAGCCCAAGGGGCGAGCAGTACTTC